This TCR beta chain was obtained from a study of cytotoxic CD8 clonotypes in ibrutinib-treated CLL (dated by TCRdb to about 2021). Regarding the complete study: The cohort was composed of some twelve relapsed/refractory and about 15 treatment-naive patients; IGHV unmutated status was identified in around 17 patients. Responses were partial in around 25 patients and complete in 2; after median approximately 67 months follow-up, around 15 stayed in remission and some twelve progressed. Samples at response were collected after a median of about twelve months of treatment, with a range of 6 to 36 months. An average of about 250,000 productive templates and tens of thousands of productive rearrangements was obtained per sample. Longitudinal samples were available for about 30% of the 86 trial participants. Cryopreserved peripheral blood mononuclear cells were collected at three points: before therapy, at response, and at either sustained remission or disease progression. Every sample from remission and from progressive disease was obtained while the patients were still on ibrutinib. What the authors observed across the whole study: Public clonotypes were found to be uncommon and were observed to contract or remain stable during treatment; the increase in clonality was shown to reflect expansion of private clonotypes at ibrutinib response. Clonality increased at ibrutinib response, stayed stable in sustained remission, and fell back toward baseline at progression. Baseline clonality exceeded that of age-matched healthy donors and correlated strongly with circulating CD8+ T-cell counts. Sustained-remission and progressing patients did not have matched sampling times, and lymph node repertoires were not examined.

Each clonotype received, on average, approximately 9.9x coverage in deep resolution sequencing performed on a MiSeq, where the target depth lay between 1 in 1 million and 1 in 200,000 T cells. The immunoSEQ hsTCRB Kit was used to generate TCR beta libraries. The study's own analysis went as follows. Data were analyzed with ImmunoSEQ Data Assistant and ImmunoSEQ Analyzer, with V, D and J genes assigned per IMGT definitions. Clonality, which ranges from 0 to 1, was calculated by subtracting the normalized Shannon entropy of productive rearrangement frequencies from one. Public clonotype analysis was restricted to overrepresented clonotypes comprising at least 0.05% of each patient's repertoire. About a dozen age-matched healthy donor repertoires from immuneACCESS served as clonality controls. Here the immuneACCESS table is served through TCRdb, limited to in-frame sequences with V and J called. Missing clones are a known gap in these copies; in checked studies unresolved V genes cover under half, and the rest lacks a known reason. V and J calls and clone size are copied from that table; D and trimming were computed from the DNA. The sample includes approximately 150,000 clones, with nearly 90% observed a single time. The ten most abundant clones make up about 2.9% of the sample.

The time point label, as the study defines it: progressive disease on ibrutinib. For TCR beta library preparation, 1.5 to 2 micrograms of genomic DNA were extracted from the cryopreserved PBMCs. Longitudinal blood samples from CLL patients on ibrutinib monotherapy underwent high-throughput TCR beta sequencing. Patients were enrolled in a phase 2 open-label single-center ibrutinib monotherapy trial. Comment on this clone: Its specific antigen is unknown. No base quality information exists; no much larger clone differs at one position.

The clonotype originates from a human donor with chronic lymphocytic leukemia. The input for sequencing was PBMCs, taken at disease progression, from a patient treated with ibrutinib.

The CDR3 has the sequence CASSKGYQSYNEQFF. The DNA sequence follows: TGTGCCAGTAGTAAGGGGTACCAATCCTACAATGAGCAGTTCTTC. The sequence is built from TRBV19 and TRBJ2-1; the D gene is possibly TRBD1, with 5 bases matching. At the junction V is shortened by 4 bases and J by 1 base, with 11 bases in between. The germline V gene (reference sequence) specifies LNHDA as CDR1 and SQIVND as CDR2. The CDR3 starts with the cysteine, ends with the phenylalanine, and has 15 residues. Only the CDR3 portion is preserved as DNA: 45 bases, with reading frame beginning at the first base.